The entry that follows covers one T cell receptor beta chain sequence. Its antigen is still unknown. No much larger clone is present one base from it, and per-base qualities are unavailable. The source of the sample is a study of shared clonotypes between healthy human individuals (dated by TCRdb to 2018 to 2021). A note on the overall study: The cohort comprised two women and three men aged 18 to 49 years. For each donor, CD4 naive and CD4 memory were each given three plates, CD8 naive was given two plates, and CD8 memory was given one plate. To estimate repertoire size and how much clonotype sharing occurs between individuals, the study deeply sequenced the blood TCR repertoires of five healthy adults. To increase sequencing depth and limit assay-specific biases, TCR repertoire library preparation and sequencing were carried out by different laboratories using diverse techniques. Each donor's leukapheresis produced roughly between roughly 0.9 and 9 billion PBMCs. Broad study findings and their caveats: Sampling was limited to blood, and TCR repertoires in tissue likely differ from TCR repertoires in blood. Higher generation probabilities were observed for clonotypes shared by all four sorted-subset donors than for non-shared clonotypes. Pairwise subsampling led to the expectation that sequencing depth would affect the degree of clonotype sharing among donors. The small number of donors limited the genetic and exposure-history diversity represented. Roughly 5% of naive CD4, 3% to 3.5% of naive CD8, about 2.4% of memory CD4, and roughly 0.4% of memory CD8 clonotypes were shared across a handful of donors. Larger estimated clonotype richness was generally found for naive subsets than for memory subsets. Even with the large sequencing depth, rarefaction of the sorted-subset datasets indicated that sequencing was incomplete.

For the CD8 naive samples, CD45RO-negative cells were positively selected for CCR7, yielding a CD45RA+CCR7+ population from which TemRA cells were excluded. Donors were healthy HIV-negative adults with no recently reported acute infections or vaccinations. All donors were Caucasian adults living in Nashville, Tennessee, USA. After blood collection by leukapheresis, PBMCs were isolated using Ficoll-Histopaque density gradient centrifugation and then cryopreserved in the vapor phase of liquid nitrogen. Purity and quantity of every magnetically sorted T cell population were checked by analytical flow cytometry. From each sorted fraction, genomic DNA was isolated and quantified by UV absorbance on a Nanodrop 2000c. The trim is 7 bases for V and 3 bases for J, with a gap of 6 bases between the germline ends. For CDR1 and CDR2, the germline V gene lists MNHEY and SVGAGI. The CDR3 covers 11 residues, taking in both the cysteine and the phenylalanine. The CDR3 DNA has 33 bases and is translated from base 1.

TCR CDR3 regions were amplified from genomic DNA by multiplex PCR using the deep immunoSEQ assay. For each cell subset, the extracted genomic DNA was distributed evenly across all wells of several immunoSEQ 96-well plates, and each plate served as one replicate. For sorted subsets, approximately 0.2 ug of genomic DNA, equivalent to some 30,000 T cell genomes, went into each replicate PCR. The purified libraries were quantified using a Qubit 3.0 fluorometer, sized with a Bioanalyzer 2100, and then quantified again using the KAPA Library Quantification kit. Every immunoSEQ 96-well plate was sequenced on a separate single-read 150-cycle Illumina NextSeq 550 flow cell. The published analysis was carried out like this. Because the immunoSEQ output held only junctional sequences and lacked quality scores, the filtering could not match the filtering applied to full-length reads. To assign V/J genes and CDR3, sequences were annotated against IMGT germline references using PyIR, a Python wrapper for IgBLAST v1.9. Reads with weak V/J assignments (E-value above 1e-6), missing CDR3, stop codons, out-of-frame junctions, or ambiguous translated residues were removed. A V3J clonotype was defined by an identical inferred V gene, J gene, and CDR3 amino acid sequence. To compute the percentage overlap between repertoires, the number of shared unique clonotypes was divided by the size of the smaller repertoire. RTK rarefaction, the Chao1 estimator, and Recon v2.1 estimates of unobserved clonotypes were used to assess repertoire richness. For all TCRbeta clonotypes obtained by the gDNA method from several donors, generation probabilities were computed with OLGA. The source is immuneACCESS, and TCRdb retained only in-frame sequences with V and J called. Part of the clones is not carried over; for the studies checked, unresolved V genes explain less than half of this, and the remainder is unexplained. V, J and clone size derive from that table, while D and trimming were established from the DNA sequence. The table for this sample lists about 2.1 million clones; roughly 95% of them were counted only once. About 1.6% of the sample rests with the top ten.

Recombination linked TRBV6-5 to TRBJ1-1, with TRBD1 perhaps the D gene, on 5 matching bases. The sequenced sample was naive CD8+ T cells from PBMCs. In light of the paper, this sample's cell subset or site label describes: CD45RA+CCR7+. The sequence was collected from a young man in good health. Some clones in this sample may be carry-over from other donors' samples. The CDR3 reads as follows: CASKGYTEAFF. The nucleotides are TGTGCCAGCAAGGGGTACACTGAAGCTTTCTTT.